This T cell receptor beta chain was profiled in a study of CXCR3-negative and CXCR3-positive naive CD8 T cells. CDR1 is SGHDT, CDR2 YYEEEE, per germline. The CDR3 sequence is 15 residues long. All TRB cDNA libraries came from 5' RACE performed with UMI labels. TCRdb re-called the 5' RACE reads and gives one entry per CDR3 protein, without DNA. The sample has around 45,000 distinct CDR3 sequences; the top ten hold 1.6%. This TCR derives from a human donor in good health. Some clones in this sample may be carry-over from other donors' samples. The chain combines TRBV5-6 with TRBJ2-1; TCRdb calls TRBD2, which cannot be checked without DNA. Source material: naive CXCR3- CD8+ T cells from blood. The sample's subset: CD45RO-CCR7+CD27+CD95- naive CD8+ T cells lacking CXCR3 (TNR3-). The CDR3 sequence is CASSFSGGGYNEQFF.